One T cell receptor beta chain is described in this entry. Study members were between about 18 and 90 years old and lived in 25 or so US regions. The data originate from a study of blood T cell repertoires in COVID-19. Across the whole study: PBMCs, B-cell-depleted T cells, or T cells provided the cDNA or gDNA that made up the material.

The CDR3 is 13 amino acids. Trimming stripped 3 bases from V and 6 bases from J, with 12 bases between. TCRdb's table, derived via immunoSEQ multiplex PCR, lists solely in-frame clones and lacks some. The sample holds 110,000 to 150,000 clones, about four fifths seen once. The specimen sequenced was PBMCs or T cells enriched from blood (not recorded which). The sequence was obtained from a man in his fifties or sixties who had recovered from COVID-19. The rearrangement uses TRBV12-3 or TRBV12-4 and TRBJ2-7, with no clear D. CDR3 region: CASSFISRSEQYF. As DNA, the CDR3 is TGTGCCAGCAGTTTTATCAGTCGCTCCGAGCAGTACTTC.